Listed below are T cell receptor beta chains from one sample, sequenced in a study of patients and donors after allogeneic stem cell transplantation. One entry per CDR3 protein, called by TCRdb with MiXCR from the RT-PCR reads. The repertoire has around 200,000 distinct CDR3 sequences, 35% to 45% of them found once; the top ten carry 11%. What was sequenced was blood, either unsorted or a sorted T cell fraction (not recorded which). These receptors were taken from a human donor who was either an allogeneic HSCT recipient or a stem cell or donor lymphocyte infusion donor (not recorded which). It is not recorded whose cells these are; they may come from a transplant donor. The CDR3 runs from the conserved cysteine through the conserved F or W. Fields, in order: V gene, J gene, D gene, clone size, CDR3 DNA, CDR3 protein. D genes are given only for firm matches. Part of the rows lack a size; the others show once, few, many or a class for expanded clones.

TRBV4-2,TRBJ2-4,NA,NA,TGTGCCAGCAGCCAAGATCCTCGAAACATTCAGTACTTC,CASSQDPRNIQYF
TRBV5-1,TRBJ1-1,NA,many,TGCGCCAGCAGCCCCGGCGGAGGGGAGGAGACTGAAGCTTTCTTT,CASSPGGGEETEAFF
TRBV6-6,TRBJ1-4,NA,NA,TGTGCCAGCAGTTATGGGAAGAGACTCGGTGAAAAACTGTTTTTT,CASSYGKRLGEKLFF
TRBV12-3/TRBV12-4,TRBJ1-2,NA,NA,TGTGCCAGCAGTCTGACGACAGCTTATGGCTACACCTTC,CASSLTTAYGYTF
TRBV5-1,TRBJ1-1,TRBD1,few,TGCGCCAGCAGCCCGTACAGGGGGCGGTGGACTGAAGCTTTCTTT,CASSPYRGRWTEAFF
TRBV6-2/TRBV6-3,TRBJ2-5,NA,once,TGTGCCAGCAGCTACCGACAGCAGATCCAAGAGACCCAGTACTTC,CASSYRQQIQETQYF
TRBV5-1,TRBJ2-5,NA,NA,TGCGCCAGCAGCTTTGTTAGGCCCCAAGAGACCCAGTACTTC,CASSFVRPQETQYF
TRBV4-1,TRBJ1-2,NA,NA,TGCGCCAGCAGCCAAGAACCTCCCCCTTATAAAAACTATGGCTACACCTTC,CASSQEPPPYKNYGYTF
TRBV12-3/TRBV12-4,TRBJ2-1,NA,NA,TGTGCCAGCACTTCCCTGAACCTTCAATCCTACAATGAGCAGTTCTTC,CASTSLNLQSYNEQFF
TRBV9,TRBJ2-2,NA,NA,TGTGCCAGCAGCTTCTACACCGGGGAGCTGTTTTTT,CASSFYTGELFF
TRBV20-1,TRBJ1-1,NA,NA,TGCAGTGCTAGTGGATCCGCTAGGAACACTGAAGCTTTCTTT,CSASGSARNTEAFF
TRBV20-1,TRBJ2-3,TRBD1,few,TGCAGTGCTAGGAACCGGGACAGGGGGACAGATACGCAGTATTTT,CSARNRDRGTDTQYF
TRBV29-1,TRBJ2-6,NA,few,TGCAGCGTTCTTCGTGGGGCCAACGTCCTGACTTTC,CSVLRGANVLTF
TRBV3-1,TRBJ1-4,NA,NA,TGTGCCAGCAGCCGTCGGGGGGAGGAAAAACTGTTTTTT,CASSRRGEEKLFF
TRBV7-7,TRBJ2-2,NA,NA,TGTGCCAGCAGCTTCGCAGGGCGGTGGAACACCGGGGAGCTGTTTTTT,CASSFAGRWNTGELFF
TRBV4-3,TRBJ1-2,NA,NA,TGCGCCAGCAGCCAAGATACAGGGAGGCCCCTCGGCGGCTACACCTTC,CASSQDTGRPLGGYTF
TRBV5-5,TRBJ1-2,TRBD1,NA,TGTGCCAGCAGCCCCGGGACAGACGGCTACACCTTC,CASSPGTDGYTF
TRBV12-3/TRBV12-4,TRBJ1-2,NA,NA,TGTGCCAGCAGCTCCGGACAGACCTATGGCTACACCTTC,CASSSGQTYGYTF
TRBV10-1,TRBJ2-5,TRBD1,few,TGCGCCAGCAGTGAGGGGACAGGGTTCCAAGAGACCCAGTACTTC,CASSEGTGFQETQYF
TRBV6-1,TRBJ1-1,NA,few,TGTGCCAGCAGTGAAAGTGCGGTAGAGGAAGCTTTCTTT,CASSESAVEEAFF
TRBV6-5,TRBJ1-2,NA,few,TGTGCCAGCAGTCCCGGGGGAGATGGCTACACCTTC,CASSPGGDGYTF
TRBV6-5,TRBJ1-1,NA,NA,TGTGCCAGCAGTCCGGAGCCTTTTCCCCTAAAGAGAGGCACTGAAGCTTTCTTT,CASSPEPFPLKRGTEAFF
TRBV4-3,TRBJ2-1,TRBD2,NA,TGCGCCAGCAGCCAAGGGACTAGCGGGGGCTACAATGAGCAGTTCTTC,CASSQGTSGGYNEQFF
TRBV9,TRBJ2-3,NA,NA,TGTGCCAGCAGCGTAGGGAAGCGGGACATCACAGATACGCAGTATTTT,CASSVGKRDITDTQYF
TRBV3-1,TRBJ1-2,NA,NA,TGTGCCAGCAGCCAAGATAGCCTAGGGGGTTTATATGGCTACACCTTC,CASSQDSLGGLYGYTF
TRBV7-9,TRBJ1-4,NA,few,TGTGCCAGCAGCTTAAGCGGATCAACTAATGAAAAACTGTTTTTT,CASSLSGSTNEKLFF
TRBV5-1,TRBJ1-5,NA,NA,TGCGCCAGCAGCTTGGGAACAGGGCGCGATCAGCCCCAGCATTTT,CASSLGTGRDQPQHF
TRBV4-2,TRBJ1-2,NA,few,TGTGCCAGCAGCCAGGTCCTTGGGGGTGGCTACACCTTC,CASSQVLGGGYTF
TRBV6-6,TRBJ1-2,TRBD1,few,TGTGCCAGTTTTTGGACAGGGGGTTTTAACTATGGCTACACCTTC,CASFWTGGFNYGYTF
TRBV30,TRBJ1-5,NA,few,TGTGCCTGGAGTAACCTCAGCTATCAGCCCCAGCATTTT,CAWSNLSYQPQHF
TRBV19,TRBJ1-1,NA,NA,TGTGCCAGTAGCTTCACCTTAATCGGCCCGGGGAACACTGAAGCTTTCTTT,CASSFTLIGPGNTEAFF
TRBV20-1,TRBJ2-1,TRBD2,NA,TGCAGTACAACCGGGACTAGCGGGGGGGCTGAGCAGTTCTTC,CSTTGTSGGAEQFF
TRBV18,TRBJ2-7,NA,NA,TGTGCCAGCTCACTCACAGGGCGCAAATCCTACGAGCAGTACTTC,CASSLTGRKSYEQYF
TRBV4-3,TRBJ2-7,NA,NA,TGCGCCAGCAGCCAAGACAAGAACAGCCTCTACGAGCAGTACTTC,CASSQDKNSLYEQYF
TRBV12-3/TRBV12-4,TRBJ1-6,NA,NA,TGTGCCAGCAGTTTAGCGCGGGCCCGAGGTTCACCCCTCCACTTT,CASSLARARGSPLHF
TRBV30,TRBJ1-4,NA,NA,TGTGCCTGGAGTGTTGGGGGACACAGGAATGAAAAACTGTTTTTT,CAWSVGGHRNEKLFF
TRBV18,TRBJ1-2,TRBD1,NA,TGTGCCAGCTCACCTGGCAGGGGGATGGCTGGCTACACCTTC,CASSPGRGMAGYTF
TRBV18,TRBJ1-2,NA,NA,TGTGCCAGCTCACTACGGACGGAGCCAGACTATGGCTACACCTTC,CASSLRTEPDYGYTF
TRBV12-3/TRBV12-4,TRBJ2-5,TRBD2,few,TGTGCCAGCAGTGGGGGGGAAGAGACCCAGTACTTC,CASSGGEETQYF
TRBV29-1,TRBJ2-3,TRBD2,NA,TGCAGCGTTGCCGTGAGTAGCGGGGGCCCCTTGGCAGATACGCAGTATTTT,CSVAVSSGGPLADTQYF
TRBV12-3/TRBV12-4,TRBJ1-2,NA,NA,TGTGCCAGCAGTTTGAGAGAGCATACCAGCGGCTATGGCTACACCTTC,CASSLREHTSGYGYTF
TRBV5-1,TRBJ1-2,NA,NA,TGCGCCAGCAGCCTTGCGGGCCGCTCGGGCGGCTACACCTTC,CASSLAGRSGGYTF
TRBV7-2,TRBJ2-7,NA,NA,TGTGCCAGCAGCCTATTCAGGGGAGGGTACGAGCAGTACTTC,CASSLFRGGYEQYF
TRBV12-3/TRBV12-4,TRBJ1-2,NA,few,TGTGCCAGCAGTTCCCGCCCACCCTATGGCTACACCTTC,CASSSRPPYGYTF
TRBV27,TRBJ2-7,NA,NA,TGTGCCAGCAGTCCCCAGGGACCCTTCGACGAGCAGTACTTC,CASSPQGPFDEQYF
TRBV5-1,TRBJ1-5,NA,few,TGCGCCAGCAGCTTGGCCTGGCCGAGCCTTGGACAGCCCCAGCATTTT,CASSLAWPSLGQPQHF
TRBV28,TRBJ1-2,TRBD1,few,TGTGCCAGCAGCCGAAGACAGGGAGATGGCTACACCTTC,CASSRRQGDGYTF
TRBV20-1,TRBJ2-1,TRBD1,few,TGCAGTGCTATAGTAGGGGGCTGGGGCAATGAGCAGTTCTTC,CSAIVGGWGNEQFF
TRBV12-3/TRBV12-4,TRBJ1-5,NA,many,TGTGCCAGCAGTTTGAGGCAGAATCAGCCCCAGCATTTT,CASSLRQNQPQHF
TRBV29-1,TRBJ2-3,TRBD2,few,TGCAGCGCCTGGACTAGCGGGGCCACAGATACGCAGTATTTT,CSAWTSGATDTQYF